The 13 T cell receptor beta chains below were found in one sample sequenced in a study of blood T cell repertoires in COVID-19. TCRdb's copy holds only in-frame clones and misses some; the assay was immunoSEQ multiplex PCR. The sample contains a few hundred thousand clones, 84% of which appear only once. Sequencing was carried out using peripheral blood. The receptors were gathered from a man aged 55 to 69 with acute or convalescent COVID-19.

The rearrangement uses TRBV5-1 and TRBJ2-1; TRBD2 matches 7 bases. Trimming took 5 bases from V and 2 from J; bases not matched to a gene: 7. The CDR3 is 15 amino acids. From germline, CDR1 is SGHRS and CDR2 YFSETQ. CDR3 DNA sequence: TGCGCCAGCAGTCAGACTAGCCCCCCCTACAATGAGCAGTTCTTC. Translation: CASSQTSPPYNEQFF.

The rearrangement uses TRBV7-2 and TRBJ2-7, with D possibly matching TRBD1 (6 bases). This CDR3 region has 15 residues. V shed 0 bases and J shed 0 bases, with 9 bases lying between them. Germline values: CDR1 SGHTA, CDR2 FQGNSA. Here the CDR3 reads CASSLAGAGSYEQYF. The CDR3 nucleotides are TGTGCCAGCAGCTTAGCGGGGGCTGGCTCCTACGAGCAGTACTTC.

This clone has only a few counts. The chain links TRBV18 to TRBJ2-1; TRBD2 agrees at 13 bases. The CDR3 spans 15 residues. V shed 5 bases, J shed 7 bases, and the junction held 5 bases outside the gene matches. Germline-derived CDR1 and CDR2 are KGHSH and LQKENI. Here the CDR3 reads CASSGGTSGNNEQFF. CDR3 DNA sequence: TGTGCCAGCTCAGGAGGGACTAGCGGGAATAATGAGCAGTTCTTC.

The chain employs TRBV6-5 and TRBJ2-7; tentative D call: TRBD2 (6 bases). Germline CDR1 and CDR2: MNHEY and SVGAGI. The CDR3 totals 15 residues. Trimming cost V 0 bases and J 6 bases, with 15 bases left between them. CDR3 nucleotide sequence: TGTGCCAGCAGTTACTCATCCGGGGGATGGGGCGAGCAGTACTTC. Its protein product is CASSYSSGGWGEQYF.

The chain recombines TRBV30 with TRBJ1-2, with D possibly matching TRBD1 (6 bases). The germline V gene has CDR1 GTSNPN and CDR2 SVGIG (reference sequence). The CDR3 length is 13 residues. V dropped 5 bases and J dropped 1 base, with 11 bases sitting between them. The CDR3 loop is CAWATGFNYGYTF. The CDR3 nucleotides are TGTGCCTGGGCGACAGGATTTAACTATGGCTACACCTTC.

V usage is TRBV5-1 and J usage is TRBJ1-2; D is ambiguous. The CDR3 runs to 13 residues. CDR1 is SGHRS and CDR2 is YFSETQ in the germline V gene. V lost 4 bases, J lost 2 bases, and 9 bases lay in between. In DNA, the CDR3 is TGCGCCAGCAGCCTCGACAAGAACTATGGCTACACCTTC. The encoded protein is CASSLDKNYGYTF.

The rearrangement uses TRBV25-1 and TRBJ1-2, with a possible D match to TRBD1 (5 bases). Germline-derived CDR1 and CDR2 are MGHDK and SYGVNS. The CDR3 totals 15 residues. Trimming took off 7 bases at V and 3 bases at J, with 18 bases between the two ends. The CDR3 reads CASTTGGAGDYGYTF. DNA of the CDR3: TGTGCCAGCACTACCGGAGGGGCGGGAGACTATGGCTACACCTTC.

The chain carries TRBV5-1 and TRBJ2-7, with D possibly TRBD1 on 5 matching bases. Between the trimmed V and J ends, which lost 1 base and 5 bases, there was a span of 16 bases. The CDR3 sequence is 15 residues long. CDR1 is SGHRS, CDR2 YFSETQ, per germline. The CDR3 coding sequence is TGCGCCAGCAGCTTGAGGGCAGGGAAGTCCCACGAGCAGTACTTC. Translated: CASSLRAGKSHEQYF.

V and J are TRBV9 and TRBJ2-2; TRBD1 matches at 7 bases. After removal of 3 bases from V and 6 bases from J, the junction contained 2 bases not matched to a gene. This CDR3 spans 13 amino acids. CDR1 is SGDLS and CDR2 is YYNGEE in the germline V gene. The chain's CDR3 is CASSADRAGELFF. The CDR3 nucleotides are TGTGCCAGCAGCGCTGACAGGGCCGGGGAGCTGTTTTTT.

This sequence joins TRBV7-2 and TRBJ2-3; D possibly corresponds to TRBD2 (6 bases). This CDR3 comprises 15 residues. Germline CDR1 reads SGHTA; CDR2 reads FQGNSA. V dropped 1 base and J dropped 6 bases, with 14 bases sitting between them. The CDR3, as DNA: TGTGCCAGCAGCTTAGACGGCGGGATGGGGGATACGCAGTATTTT. This codes for CASSLDGGMGDTQYF.

The V and J genes are TRBV7-9 and TRBJ1-1, with D perhaps TRBD1 (5 bases). This CDR3 comprises 16 residues. Trimming left V 1 base short and J 0 bases short, with 12 bases between. Germline V gene data show CDR1 as SEHNR and CDR2 as FQNEAQ (reference sequence). CDR3 bases: TGTGCCAGCAGCTTAGGGGGCAGCATAATGAACACTGAAGCTTTCTTT. Its protein is CASSLGGSIMNTEAFF.

The chain joins TRBV10-3 to TRBJ1-3, with a possible D match to TRBD1 (6 bases). Germline CDR1 reads ENHRY; CDR2 reads SYGVKD. CDR3 length: 14 residues. V dropped 6 bases and J dropped 4 bases, with 13 bases sitting between them. The CDR3 reads CAIRTGGQGNTIYF. The CDR3 nucleotides read TGTGCCATCAGGACCGGTGGACAGGGAAACACCATATATTTT.

This clone has only one observation. The chain recombines TRBV28 with TRBJ1-1; no definite D call. This CDR3 comprises 15 residues. The V end was cut by 5 bases, the J end by 0 bases, with 13 bases between. Germline loops: CDR1 MDHEN, CDR2 SYDVKM. DNA for the CDR3: TGTGCCAGCAGTCCGGGAAGGGCCATGAACACTGAAGCTTTCTTT. It encodes CASSPGRAMNTEAFF.